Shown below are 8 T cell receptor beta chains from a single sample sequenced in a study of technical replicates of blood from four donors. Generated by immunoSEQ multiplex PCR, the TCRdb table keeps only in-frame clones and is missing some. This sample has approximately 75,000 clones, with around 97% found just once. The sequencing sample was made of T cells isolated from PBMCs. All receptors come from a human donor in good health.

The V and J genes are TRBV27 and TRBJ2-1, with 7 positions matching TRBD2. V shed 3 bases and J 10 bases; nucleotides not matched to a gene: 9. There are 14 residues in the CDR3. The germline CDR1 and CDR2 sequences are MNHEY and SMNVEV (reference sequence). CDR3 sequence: CASSLGGTRDEQFF. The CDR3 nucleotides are TGTGCCAGCAGTTTGGGGGGGACGAGGGACGAGCAGTTCTTC.

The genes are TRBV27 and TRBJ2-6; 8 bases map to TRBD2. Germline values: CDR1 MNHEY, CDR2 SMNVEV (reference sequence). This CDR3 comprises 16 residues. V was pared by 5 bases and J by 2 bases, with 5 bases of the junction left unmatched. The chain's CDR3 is CASSTGGPPGANVLTF. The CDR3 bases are TGTGCCAGCAGTACGGGGGGGCCCCCTGGGGCCAACGTCCTGACTTTC.

The CDR3 protein is CASSVGQGLSGTDTQYF. The CDR3 nucleotides read TGTGCCAGCAGCGTGGGACAGGGTCTGTCGGGAACAGATACGCAGTATTTT. This sequence joins TRBV9 and TRBJ2-3; 9 nucleotides line up with TRBD1. Losses at the gene ends were 2 bases for V and 3 bases for J; bases not matched to a gene: 10. This CDR3 is built from 17 residues. The germline V gene encodes CDR1 SGDLS and CDR2 YYNGEE. The complete variable domain, with remaining parts taken from reference TRBV9 and TRBJ2-3, reads DSGVTQTPKHLITATGQRVTLRCSPRSGDLSVYWYQQSLDQGLQFLIQYYNGEERAKGNILERFSAQQFPDLHSELNLSSLELGDSALYFCASSVGQGLSGTDTQYFGPGTRLTVL.

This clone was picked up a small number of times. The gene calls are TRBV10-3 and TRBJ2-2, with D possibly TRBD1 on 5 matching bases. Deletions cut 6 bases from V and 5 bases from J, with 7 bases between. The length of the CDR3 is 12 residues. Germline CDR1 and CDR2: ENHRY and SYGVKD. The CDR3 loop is CAIRDRTGELFF. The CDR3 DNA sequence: TGTGCCATCAGAGACAGAACCGGGGAGCTGTTTTTT.

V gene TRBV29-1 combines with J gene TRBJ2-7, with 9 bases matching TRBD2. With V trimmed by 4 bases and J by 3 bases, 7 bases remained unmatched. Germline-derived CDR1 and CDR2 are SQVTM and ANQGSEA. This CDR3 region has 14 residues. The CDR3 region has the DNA TGCAGCGTTGGGGGTATGACTAGCGGCTACGAGCAGTACTTC. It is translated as CSVGGMTSGYEQYF.

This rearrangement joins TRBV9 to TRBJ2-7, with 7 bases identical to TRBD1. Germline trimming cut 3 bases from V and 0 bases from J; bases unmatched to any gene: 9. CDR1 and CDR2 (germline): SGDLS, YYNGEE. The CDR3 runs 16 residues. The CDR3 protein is CASSASPDRVSYEQYF. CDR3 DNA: TGTGCCAGCAGCGCCAGCCCAGACAGGGTCTCCTACGAGCAGTACTTC.

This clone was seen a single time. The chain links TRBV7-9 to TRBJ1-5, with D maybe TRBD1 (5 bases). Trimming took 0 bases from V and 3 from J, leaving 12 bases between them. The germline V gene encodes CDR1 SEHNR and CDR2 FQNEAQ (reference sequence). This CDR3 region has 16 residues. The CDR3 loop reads CASSLAAGRLNQPQHF. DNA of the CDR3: TGTGCCAGCAGCTTAGCGGCAGGGCGACTCAATCAGCCCCAGCATTTT. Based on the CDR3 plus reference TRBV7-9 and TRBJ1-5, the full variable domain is DTGVSQNPRHKITKRGQNVTFRCDPISEHNRLYWYRQTLGQGPEFLTYFQNEAQLEKSRLLSDRFSAERPKGSFSTLEIQRTEQGDSAMYLCASSLAAGRLNQPQHFGDGTRLSIL.

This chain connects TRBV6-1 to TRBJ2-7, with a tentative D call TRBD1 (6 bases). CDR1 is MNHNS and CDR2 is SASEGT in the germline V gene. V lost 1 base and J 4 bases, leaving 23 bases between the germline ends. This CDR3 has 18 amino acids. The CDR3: CASSEVGRGRGWLYEQYF. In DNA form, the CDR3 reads TGTGCCAGCAGTGAAGTAGGGCGTGGCAGGGGATGGTTATACGAGCAGTACTTC.